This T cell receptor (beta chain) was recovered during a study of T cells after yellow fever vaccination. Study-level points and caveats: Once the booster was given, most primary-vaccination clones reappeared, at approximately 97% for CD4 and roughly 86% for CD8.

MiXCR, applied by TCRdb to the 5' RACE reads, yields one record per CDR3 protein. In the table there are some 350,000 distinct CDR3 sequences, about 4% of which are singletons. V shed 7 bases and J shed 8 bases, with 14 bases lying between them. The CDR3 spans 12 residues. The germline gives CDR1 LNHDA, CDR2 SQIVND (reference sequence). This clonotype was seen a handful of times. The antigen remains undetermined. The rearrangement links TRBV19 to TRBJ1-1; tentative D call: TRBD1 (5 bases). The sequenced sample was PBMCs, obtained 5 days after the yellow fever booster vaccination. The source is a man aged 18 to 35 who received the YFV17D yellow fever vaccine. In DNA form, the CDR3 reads TGTGCCAGTACCGATGTGGGACCAGAAGCTTTCTTT. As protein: CASTDVGPEAFF.